Presented here are 15 T cell receptor beta chains from one specimen sequenced in a study of cytomegalovirus exposure and HLA in healthy donors. The method was immunoSEQ multiplex PCR; TCRdb's version includes in-frame clones alone and lacks a portion of them. Of 80,000 to 95,000 clones in the sample, approximately 93% were seen once. Sample: PBMCs. The receptor set was obtained from a woman aged 25 to 39 in good health and CMV-seropositive.

In DNA form, the CDR3 reads TGCAGCGTTGACAGGGATTTGGTGTCCTACAATGAGCAGTTCTTC. Its protein is CSVDRDLVSYNEQFF. This chain links TRBV29-1 with TRBJ2-1, with D possibly TRBD1 on 5 matching bases. CDR1 and CDR2 from the germline V gene are SQVTM and ANQGSEA. This CDR3 is built from 15 residues. Trimming shortened V by 3 bases and J by 1 base, and 13 bases separated the two germline ends.

The CDR3 coding sequence is TGCGCCAGCAGCTTTTTACTAACTAGCGGGAGTCGCACAGATACGCAGTATTTT. Translation: CASSFLLTSGSRTDTQYF. The chain is built from TRBV5-1 and TRBJ2-3; 11 bases match TRBD2. Germline V gene sequence: CDR1 SGHRS, CDR2 YFSETQ. The junction had 9 bases not matched to a gene; V was cut back by 2 bases and J by 1 base. CDR3 length: 18 amino acids.

The chain uses TRBV21-1 and TRBJ2-7; the DNA was not used to check the table's D call, TRBD1. TRBV21-1 counts as a pseudogene. The CDR3 runs 16 residues. CDR3 region: CASSRSSGTGAYEQYF. The CDR3 coding sequence is TGTGCCAGCAGCAGATCATCCGGGACAGGAGCCTACGAGCAGTACTTC.

The V call is TRBV11-3, the J call TRBJ2-2; D remains unclear. Looked up from germline, CDR1 is SGHNT and CDR2 is YENEEA. The V end was cut by 5 bases, the J end by 2 bases, with 15 bases between. This CDR3 spans 16 amino acids. As DNA, the CDR3 is TGTGCCAGCAGCCCCGGTGGTGCGGAAAACACCGGGGAGCTGTTTTTT. Its translation: CASSPGGAENTGELFF.

This chain links TRBV4-2 with TRBJ2-6, with D possibly matching TRBD2 (5 bases). The CDR3 contains 16 residues. V lost 0 bases to trimming and J lost 0 bases, with 6 bases between them. Germline lookup yields CDR1 LGHNA and CDR2 YNFKEQ. CDR3 sequence (DNA): TGTGCCAGCAGCCAAGATCGGGGCTCTGGGGCCAACGTCCTGACTTTC. Its translation: CASSQDRGSGANVLTF.

This chain links TRBV30 with TRBJ2-1; D remains ambiguous. The CDR3 length is 14 residues. Trimming cost V 0 bases and J 7 bases, with 13 bases left between them. Germline V gene sequence: CDR1 GTSNPN, CDR2 SVGIG (reference sequence). This CDR3 is CAWSVLSGWNEQFF. The CDR3 bases are TGTGCCTGGAGTGTCCTCTCCGGGTGGAATGAGCAGTTCTTC. Full variable domain (outside the CDR3, taken from reference TRBV30 and TRBJ2-1): SQTIHQWPATLVQPVGSPLSLECTVEGTSNPNLYWYRQAAGRGLQLLFYSVGIGQISSEVPQNLSASRPQDRQFILSSKKLLLSDSGFYLCAWSVLSGWNEQFFGPGTRLTVL.

This clone was counted once. The chain employs TRBV10-3 and TRBJ1-1, with 7 bases fitting TRBD1. The CDR3 is made up of 17 amino acids. CDR1 and CDR2 (germline): ENHRY, SYGVKD. Losses at the gene ends were 0 bases for V and 7 bases for J; bases not matched to a gene: 14. CDR3 amino acids: CAISESTRRGQVSEAFF. The CDR3 coding sequence is TGTGCCATCAGTGAGTCGACCCGGCGAGGACAGGTTAGTGAAGCTTTCTTT.

CDR3 residues: CASTLGPGNEQFF. In DNA, the CDR3 is TGTGCCAGCACCTTGGGGCCTGGTAATGAGCAGTTCTTC. V usage is TRBV7-2 and J usage is TRBJ2-1; TRBD1 might be the D (5 bases). The ends were cut back, 7 bases at V and 7 bases at J, with 14 bases in the middle. Germline V gives CDR1 SGHTA, CDR2 FQGNSA. The CDR3 totals 13 residues.

This clone was recorded only once. The chain couples TRBV13 to TRBJ2-7, with 9 positions matching TRBD1. The CDR3 consists of 15 residues. Per the germline V gene, CDR1 is PRHDT and CDR2 is FYEKMQ (reference sequence). Unmatched junction bases numbered 11, after V lost 6 bases and J lost 5 bases. This chain's CDR3 is CASSLHGQGSHEQYF. DNA of the CDR3: TGTGCCAGCAGTCTACACGGACAGGGGTCCCACGAGCAGTACTTC.

The chain recombines TRBV29-1 with TRBJ2-1; 10 nucleotides align to TRBD1. With 8 bases clipped from V and 8 bases from J, the junction kept 6 bases outside the gene matches. This CDR3 comprises 12 residues. The germline V gene has CDR1 SQVTM and CDR2 ANQGSEA. The DNA of the CDR3 is TGCAGCTTGGACAGGGGGTCCGATGAGCAGTTCTTC. Protein product: CSLDRGSDEQFF.

The chain carries TRBV30 and TRBJ2-3; D call uncertain. The CDR3 is 11 residues long. The germline V gene encodes CDR1 GTSNPN and CDR2 SVGIG (reference sequence). V lost 5 bases to trimming and J lost 2 bases, with 5 bases between them. This chain's CDR3 is CAWSVTDTQYF. The CDR3 DNA reads as TGTGCCTGGTCTGTCACAGATACGCAGTATTTT.

The genes are TRBV18 and TRBJ2-3; tentatively, D is TRBD2 (6 bases). The V end lost 2 bases, the J end lost 2 bases, and 11 bases lay between the germline ends. Germline V gives CDR1 KGHSH, CDR2 LQKENI. The CDR3 length is 15 residues. CDR3 loop: CASSPTSRNTDTQYF. CDR3 DNA: TGTGCCAGCTCACCAACTAGCAGAAACACAGATACGCAGTATTTT.

This chain joins TRBV7-8 and TRBJ2-4; possibly TRBD2 for D (6 bases). The V end was cut by 2 bases, the J end by 2 bases, with 13 bases between. Per germline, CDR1 SGHVS and CDR2 FQNEAQ. CDR3 length: 16 amino acids. The CDR3 reads CASSLRRWDSKNIQYF. The CDR3, as DNA: TGTGCCAGCAGCTTAAGGCGTTGGGACTCCAAAAACATTCAGTACTTC.

The chain has TRBV7-2 and TRBJ1-2; D is undetermined. Germline values: CDR1 SGHTA, CDR2 FQGNSA. Trimming left V 3 bases short and J 2 bases short, with 16 bases between. This CDR3 spans 16 amino acids. The CDR3 DNA sequence: TGTGCCAGCAGCTTCACGGGATGGCAGATAAACTATGGCTACACCTTC. It specifies CASSFTGWQINYGYTF.

This chain uses TRBV27 with TRBJ2-1; 14 nucleotides align to TRBD2. V trimming: 7 bases; J trimming: 4 bases; junction bases outside the gene matches: 12. Germline CDR1 is MNHEY and CDR2 is SMNVEV (reference sequence). This CDR3 comprises 18 residues. CDR3 sequence: CASTPGLAGVISYNEQFF. The CDR3 bases are TGTGCCAGCACTCCGGGACTAGCGGGAGTTATTTCTTACAATGAGCAGTTCTTC.